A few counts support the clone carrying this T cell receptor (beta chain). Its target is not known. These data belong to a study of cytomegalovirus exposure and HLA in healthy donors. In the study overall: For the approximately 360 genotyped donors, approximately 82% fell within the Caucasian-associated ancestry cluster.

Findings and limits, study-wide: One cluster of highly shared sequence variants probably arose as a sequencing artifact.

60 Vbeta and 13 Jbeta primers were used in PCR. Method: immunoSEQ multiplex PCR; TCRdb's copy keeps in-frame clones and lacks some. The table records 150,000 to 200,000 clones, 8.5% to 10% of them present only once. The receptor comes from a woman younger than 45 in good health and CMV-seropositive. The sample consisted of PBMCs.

CDR3 protein: CASSLRGPQHF. The CDR3, as DNA: TGTGCCAGCAGTCTCCGAGGGCCCCAGCATTTT. The J gene is TRBJ1-5, the V gene TRBV2, with D uncertain. The CDR3 spans 11 residues. V was shortened by 5 bases and J by 9 bases, with 8 bases between the two germline ends. Germline-derived CDR1 and CDR2 are SNHLY and FYNNEI.